What follows are 26 T cell receptor beta chains derived from one specimen sequenced in a study of shared clonotypes between healthy human individuals. Profiled with immunoSEQ multiplex PCR; TCRdb holds only in-frame clones, not every one. This sample has some 1,900,000 clones, with just under 95% found just once. Naive CD8 cells, CD45RO-negative and positively selected for CCR7, excluded terminally differentiated effector memory CD45RA+ cells. Sequencing used naive CD8+ T cells sorted from blood. The receptors shown here come from a man younger than 30 in good health.

This rearrangement joins TRBV9 to TRBJ1-6; D gene unclear. Trimming removed 0 bases from V and 8 bases from J, with 9 bases in between. Germline V CDR1 and CDR2: SGDLS, YYNGEE. The CDR3 is 14 residues long. For the CDR3, the DNA is TGTGCCAGCAGCGTAGCTCTGGTGGATTCACCCCTCCACTTT. Translated: CASSVALVDSPLHF.

A note on this clone: Additional DNA sequences in this sample encode the identical CDR3. The rearrangement joins TRBV6-5 to TRBJ1-1; D not certain. The V and J ends lost 5 bases and 0 bases respectively, with 7 bases between them. CDR1 MNHEY and CDR2 SVGAGI come from the germline V gene. This CDR3 has 13 residues. The chain's CDR3 is CASSLGLNTEAFF. The CDR3 nucleotides are TGTGCCAGCAGTCTAGGGTTGAACACTGAAGCTTTCTTT.

About this clone: Given a much more abundant clone one base away, this may be a read error. At the DNA level, this CDR3 is encoded by other sequences in the same sample as well. The V gene is TRBV6-5, the J gene TRBJ2-7; D might be TRBD1 (5 bases). Germline V gene data show CDR1 as MNHEY and CDR2 as SVGAGI. Trimming pared 2 bases from V and 5 bases from J, leaving 10 bases between. The CDR3 has 13 amino acids. The CDR3 sequence is CASSYGQGDEQYF. In DNA, the CDR3 is TGTGCCAGCAGTTACGGGCAGGGCGACGAGCAGTACTTC.

The chain recombines TRBV7-2 with TRBJ2-7; TRBD1 matches at 8 bases. Germline V gene data show CDR1 as SGHTA and CDR2 as FQGNSA. The V and J ends lost 6 bases and 2 bases, in that order; junction bases with no gene match: 6. The CDR3 covers 14 residues. The CDR3 region has the DNA TGTGCCAGCAGTCGACAGGGGAGGCCCTACGAGCAGTACTTC. Amino acids: CASSRQGRPYEQYF.

This clone has just one count. J is TRBJ1-1 and V is TRBV7-9; tentative D call: TRBD1 (6 bases). Germline V CDR1 and CDR2: SEHNR, FQNEAQ (reference sequence). V was shortened by 2 bases and J by 4 bases, with 11 bases between the two germline ends. The CDR3 length is 14 residues. CDR3 nucleotides: TGTGCCAGCAGCTTACAGGGGTTTGGCACTGAAGCTTTCTTT. Translated: CASSLQGFGTEAFF.

The chain is built from TRBV7-9 and TRBJ1-5; tentative D call: TRBD1 (6 bases). V dropped 5 bases and J dropped 7 bases, with 21 bases sitting between them. Germline CDR1 SEHNR, CDR2 FQNEAQ (reference sequence). This CDR3 region has 16 residues. The CDR3 protein is CASSSGAGETHQPQHF. CDR3 in DNA: TGTGCCAGCAGCAGTGGGGCAGGGGAAACGCACCAGCCCCAGCATTTT. The full variable domain, its missing parts supplied by reference TRBV7-9 and TRBJ1-5, is DTGVSQNPRHKITKRGQNVTFRCDPISEHNRLYWYRQTLGQGPEFLTYFQNEAQLEKSRLLSDRFSAERPKGSFSTLEIQRTEQGDSAMYLCASSSGAGETHQPQHFGDGTRLSIL.

The chain combines TRBV29-1 with TRBJ2-7; either TRBD1 or TRBD2 may supply D (6 bases each). The CDR3 covers 13 residues. Germline loops: CDR1 SQVTM, CDR2 ANQGSEA. Trimming pared 4 bases from V and 4 bases from J, leaving 14 bases between. The CDR3 bases are TGCAGCGTTGCGGAGGGGGTCGTTTACGAGCAGTACTTC. As protein: CSVAEGVVYEQYF.

This chain uses TRBV6-6 with TRBJ2-7, with 8 bases fitting TRBD2. CDR3 length: 14 amino acids. Trimming removed 5 bases from V and 5 bases from J; junction bases left unmatched: 8. From germline, CDR1 is MNHNY and CDR2 SVGAGI (reference sequence). Here the CDR3 DNA reads TGTGCCAGCAGTCCGTTGACTAGCGACCACGAGCAGTACTTC. This gives the protein CASSPLTSDHEQYF.

The table lists this clone with a count of one. This rearrangement joins TRBV30 to TRBJ2-7, with TRBD2 matching over 7 bases. The V segment lost 4 bases and the J segment 3 bases; nucleotides outside the gene matches: 12. The length of the CDR3 is 15 residues. Germline V gene data show CDR1 as GTSNPN and CDR2 as SVGIG (reference sequence). DNA of the CDR3: TGTGCCTGGACCTATAGCGGGTCACTCTTCTACGAGCAGTACTTC. Its translation is CAWTYSGSLFYEQYF. Drawing the rest from reference TRBV30 and TRBJ2-7, the complete variable domain is SQTIHQWPATLVQPVGSPLSLECTVEGTSNPNLYWYRQAAGRGLQLLFYSVGIGQISSEVPQNLSASRPQDRQFILSSKKLLLSDSGFYLCAWTYSGSLFYEQYFGPGTRLTVT.

This clone was recorded only once. This same CDR3 is encoded by further DNA sequences in the sample. DNA for the CDR3: TGTGCCAGTTCGAGGAACACTGAAGCTTTCTTT. Residues: CASSRNTEAFF. The gene calls are TRBV7-9 and TRBJ1-1; D is ambiguous. Deletions cut 9 bases from V and 1 base from J, with 6 bases between. The CDR3 loop spans 11 amino acids. Germline V gene lookup returns CDR1 SEHNR and CDR2 FQNEAQ (reference sequence).

CDR3 sequence (DNA): TGTGCCAGTAGTGGTTACACTGAAGCTTTCTTT. This encodes CASSGYTEAFF. V usage is TRBV19 and J usage is TRBJ1-1; D is ambiguous. The CDR3 length is 11 residues. Germline-derived CDR1 and CDR2 are LNHDA and SQIVND (reference sequence). V was pared by 5 bases and J by 3 bases, with 4 bases between. The entire variable domain, with the rest obtained from reference TRBV19 and TRBJ1-1, is as follows: DGGITQSPKYLFRKEGQNVTLSCEQNLNHDAMYWYRQDPGQGLRLIYYSQIVNDFQKGDIAEGYSVSREKKESFPLTVTSAQKNPTAFYLCASSGYTEAFFGQGTRLTVV.

In its sample, this clone was seen once. V and J are TRBV6-5 and TRBJ2-5; tentative D call: TRBD1 (5 bases). The CDR3 has 14 amino acids. The germline CDR1 and CDR2 sequences are MNHEY and SVGAGI. V was shortened by 2 bases and J by 6 bases, with 13 bases between the two germline ends. CDR3 DNA sequence: TGTGCCAGCAGTTACGGCGCAGGGAAACAGACCCAGTACTTC. Its protein product is CASSYGAGKQTQYF.

V is TRBV15 and J is TRBJ2-1, with TRBD2 identical over 11 bases. The CDR3 contains 14 residues. Per the germline V gene, CDR1 is LNHNV and CDR2 is YYDKDF (reference sequence). The ends lost 7 bases at V and 8 bases at J; junction bases unmatched: 7. CDR3 loop: CATKGLAGGDEQFF. The CDR3 DNA sequence: TGTGCCACCAAAGGGCTAGCGGGGGGAGATGAGCAGTTCTTC.

The chain has TRBV9 and TRBJ2-7; no clear D. V was pared by 0 bases and J by 3 bases, with 25 bases between. This CDR3 has 19 amino acids. Per germline, CDR1 SGDLS and CDR2 YYNGEE. The CDR3 DNA reads as TGTGCCAGCAGCGTAGGTAAGGGCCTAGTTAAAGGTGGCAACTACGAGCAGTACTTC. The encoded protein is CASSVGKGLVKGGNYEQYF.

This sequence joins TRBV6-5 and TRBJ2-1; D perhaps matches TRBD2 (5 bases). Trimming took off 4 bases at V and 5 bases at J, with 18 bases between the two ends. The CDR3 is made up of 16 amino acids. Germline loops: CDR1 MNHEY, CDR2 SVGAGI. CDR3 coding DNA: TGTGCCAGCAGTTCCCTTAGCGAGGGCCACGACAATGAGCAGTTCTTC. Amino acid sequence: CASSSLSEGHDNEQFF.

The J gene is TRBJ2-1, the V gene TRBV19; 9 positions match TRBD2. The CDR3 covers 18 residues. Germline CDR1 is LNHDA and CDR2 is SQIVND (reference sequence). V shed 1 base and J 7 bases; nucleotides not matched to a gene: 14. The CDR3 sequence is CASSIASGGGAWSNEQFF. CDR3 DNA sequence: TGTGCCAGTAGTATAGCATCCGGCGGGGGGGCTTGGTCAAATGAGCAGTTCTTC.

This rearrangement joins TRBV11-2 to TRBJ1-2; 10 nucleotides align to TRBD1. Trimming removed 5 bases from V and 3 bases from J; junction bases left unmatched: 3. Germline V gene lookup returns CDR1 SGHAT and CDR2 FQNNGV. CDR3 length: 14 residues. In DNA, the CDR3 is TGTGCCAGCAGCATTGGACAGGGGGACTATGGCTACACCTTC. It translates to CASSIGQGDYGYTF.

The chain combines TRBV9 with TRBJ2-3; 12 nucleotides line up with TRBD1. There are 16 residues in the CDR3. CDR1 SGDLS and CDR2 YYNGEE come from the germline V gene. With V trimmed by 3 bases and J by 4 bases, 6 bases remained unmatched. The CDR3 nucleotides are TGTGCCAGCAGCGCGGGGGACAGGGGGCTGTCAGATACGCAGTATTTT. Translating gives CASSAGDRGLSDTQYF.

CDR3 loop: CASSLGRAGVTEAFF. CDR3 nucleotide sequence: TGTGCCAGCAGTTTAGGGCGGGCAGGGGTTACTGAAGCTTTCTTT. The rearrangement joins TRBV28 to TRBJ1-1; possibly TRBD1 for D (6 bases). CDR1 is MDHEN, CDR2 SYDVKM, per germline. The CDR3 contains 15 residues. Trimming took off 2 bases at V and 5 bases at J, with 15 bases between the two ends.

The chain joins TRBV7-2 to TRBJ2-2; 13 nucleotides agree with TRBD2. The CDR3 is 17 amino acids. V lost 5 bases to trimming and J lost 7 bases; unmatched junction nucleotides: 10. CDR1 SGHTA and CDR2 FQGNSA come from the germline V gene. The CDR3 region is CASSPRTSGSWGGELFF. The CDR3 DNA sequence: TGTGCCAGCAGCCCCCGGACTAGCGGGAGTTGGGGCGGGGAGCTGTTTTTT.

The J gene is TRBJ2-7, the V gene TRBV30, with D perhaps TRBD1 or TRBD2 (6 bases each). V dropped 8 bases and J dropped 4 bases, with 15 bases sitting between them. Germline V gene data show CDR1 as GTSNPN and CDR2 as SVGIG (reference sequence). This CDR3 spans 12 amino acids. The CDR3 loop reads CALEGGEYEQYF. CDR3 coding DNA: TGTGCCCTGGAGGGGGGCGAGTACGAGCAGTACTTC.

This clone has just one count. The V call is TRBV4-1, the J call TRBJ2-7, with D uncertain. Germline loops: CDR1 MGHRA, CDR2 YSYEKL. Trimming left V 4 bases short and J 3 bases short, with 10 bases between. The CDR3 runs to 13 residues. The CDR3 DNA is TGCGCCAGCAGCCGCCCTTCGGGCTACGAGCAGTACTTC. This codes for CASSRPSGYEQYF.

The chain employs TRBV4-3 and TRBJ2-3; 12 nucleotides align to TRBD2. V shed 0 bases and J 3 bases; nucleotides not matched to a gene: 4. The CDR3 covers 17 residues. Germline V CDR1 and CDR2: LGHNA, YSLEER. The chain's CDR3 is CASSQEPGLAGTDTQYF. DNA for the CDR3: TGCGCCAGCAGCCAAGAACCGGGACTAGCGGGTACAGATACGCAGTATTTT.

The chain employs TRBV4-1 and TRBJ2-7; 10 bases are shared with TRBD2. V shed 6 bases, J shed 5 bases, and the junction held 7 bases outside the gene matches. Germline V lookup: CDR1 MGHRA, CDR2 YSYEKL. The CDR3 sequence is 14 residues long. This CDR3 reads CASRQASGGNEQYF. The CDR3 DNA reads TGCGCCAGCAGACAGGCTAGCGGGGGCAACGAGCAGTACTTC.

The DNA of the CDR3 is TGTGCCAGCAGTTACTCGACGGGGGAGTGGGCCGGGGAGCTGTTTTTT. This gives the protein CASSYSTGEWAGELFF. The chain joins TRBV6-5 to TRBJ2-2; TRBD2 is a possible D gene (6 bases). CDR1 is MNHEY, CDR2 SVGAGI, per germline. Between the trimmed V and J ends, which lost 0 bases and 6 bases, there was a span of 14 bases. This CDR3 is 16 amino acids long.

The rearrangement links TRBV7-3 to TRBJ2-2; D not certain. V lost 0 bases, J lost 4 bases, and 6 bases lay in between. From germline, CDR1 is SGHTA and CDR2 FQGTGA. The CDR3 spans 14 residues. The CDR3 coding sequence is TGTGCCAGCAGCTTAACGTTGAGCACCGGGGAGCTGTTTTTT. Translated: CASSLTLSTGELFF. Using reference TRBV7-3 and TRBJ2-2 for the parts outside the CDR3, the full variable domain is GAGVSQTPSNKVTEKGKYVELRCDPISGHTALYWYRQSLGQGPEFLIYFQGTGAADDSGLPNDRFFAVRPEGSVSTLKIQRTERGDSAVYLCASSLTLSTGELFFGEGSRLTVL.